This T cell receptor beta chain was sequenced during a study of blood T cells in healthy people across ages. In the study overall: With template switching, about one barcoded beta molecule was captured per two T cells. General study results and limits: CMV status of donors was unknown, possibly confounding expanded clonotype changes. Whereas aged donors had fewer naive CD4+ cells, long-lived donors had more of them and higher diversity. Strong correlation existed between TCR beta diversity and naive T cell percentage.

On this clonotype itself: Its antigen remains unidentified.

A J-beta primer mix and a sample-barcoded 5' primer were used in a second PCR of about 6 to 12 cycles. TCRdb reanalysed the 5' RACE reads using MiXCR and keeps one entry per CDR3 protein. Among about 650,000 distinct CDR3 sequences listed, approximately 52% were seen once. Germline V CDR1 and CDR2: SQVTM, ANQGSEA. Trimming removed 1 base from V and 5 bases from J; junction bases left unmatched: 9. CDR3 length equals 15 residues. The receptor comes from a woman aged 80 or older in good health. Sequencing was performed on blood. The J gene is TRBJ2-3, the V gene TRBV29-1; 7 bases line up with TRBD1. CDR3 in amino acids: CSVEGTGPTLDTQYF. CDR3 DNA sequence: TGCAGCGTTGAAGGGACAGGACCCACGTTAGATACGCAGTATTTT.